The 18 T cell receptor beta chains below all came from one sample that was sequenced in a study of cytomegalovirus exposure and HLA in healthy donors. Both 60 Vbeta primers and 13 Jbeta primers went into the PCR. Sequenced by immunoSEQ multiplex PCR; TCRdb stores in-frame clones only, minus some. The sample has around 40,000 clones, roughly 82% seen once. Sequencing was carried out using PBMCs. The receptors originated from a woman younger than 35 in good health and CMV-seropositive.

This rearrangement joins TRBV29-1 to TRBJ2-1; 8 bases map to TRBD1. CDR1 SQVTM and CDR2 ANQGSEA come from the germline V gene. This CDR3 has 13 residues. With V trimmed by 4 bases and J by 6 bases, 5 bases remained unmatched. The CDR3 region has the DNA TGCAGCGTTGCGGACAGGGAACCCAATGAGCAGTTCTTC. This translates into CSVADREPNEQFF.

The chain combines TRBV19 with TRBJ2-7, with D perhaps matching TRBD1 (6 bases). This CDR3 is 12 amino acids long. The germline gives CDR1 LNHDA, CDR2 SQIVND (reference sequence). The V and J ends lost 5 bases and 6 bases respectively, with 11 bases between them. CDR3 coding DNA: TGTGCCAGTAGTGCCAGGGGTGGCGAGCAGTACTTC. Amino acid sequence: CASSARGGEQYF.

The CDR3 DNA sequence: TGTGCCAGCGGATTGGGACAGGGGGCTTTAGAGACCCAGTACTTC. As protein: CASGLGQGALETQYF. The chain uses TRBV28 and TRBJ2-5, with 12 positions matching TRBD1. The CDR3 is 15 residues long. V dropped 8 bases and J dropped 4; count of bases not matched to a gene: 8. In germline, CDR1 is MDHEN, CDR2 SYDVKM. The full variable domain, in which reference TRBV28 and TRBJ2-5 provide the parts outside the CDR3, is DVKVTQSSRYLVKRTGEKVFLECVQDMDHENMFWYRQDPGLGLRLIYFSYDVKMKEKGDIPEGYSVSREKKERFSLILESASTNQTSMYLCASGLGQGALETQYFGPGTRLLVL.

This clone was observed once. The J gene is TRBJ2-3, the V gene TRBV4-3, with 11 bases identical to TRBD2. Looked up from germline, CDR1 is LGHNA and CDR2 is YSLEER. This CDR3 spans 16 amino acids. Trimming at V came to 4 bases and at J to 2 bases, leaving 5 bases not matched to a gene. The CDR3 loop is CASSRIAGGNTDTQYF. The CDR3 DNA sequence: TGCGCCAGCAGCCGAATAGCGGGGGGGAACACAGATACGCAGTATTTT.

The CDR3 DNA is TGTGCCAGCAGGCGACCCTCGACAGGGGGAGGCGGGGAGCTGTTTTTT. Encoded protein: CASRRPSTGGGGELFF. The J gene is TRBJ2-2, the V gene TRBV27, with 9 bases that match TRBD1. The V and J ends lost 6 bases and 7 bases, in that order; junction bases with no gene match: 12. The CDR3 loop spans 16 amino acids. Per germline, CDR1 MNHEY and CDR2 SMNVEV (reference sequence).

This clone was recorded only once. CDR3: CSGTGNHEQYF. The CDR3 DNA reads TGCAGCGGGACAGGGAACCACGAGCAGTACTTC. The chain has TRBV20-1 and TRBJ2-7; TRBD1 matches 9 bases. The CDR3 covers 11 residues. From germline, CDR1 is DFQATT and CDR2 SNEGSKA (reference sequence).

The rearrangement links TRBV12-5 to TRBJ2-1; the match to TRBD2 covers 9 bases. The CDR3 extends over 20 amino acids. CDR1 LGHNT and CDR2 FRNRAP come from the germline V gene. J lost 0 bases, V lost 4 bases, and 16 bases had no gene match. The CDR3, as DNA: TGTGCTAGTGGTTCGGTTACCGGGACTAGCCGATCGAGCTCCTACAATGAGCAGTTCTTC. Protein product: CASGSVTGTSRSSSYNEQFF.

The J gene is TRBJ2-5, the V gene TRBV5-1; D is uncertain. CDR1 is SGHRS, CDR2 YFSETQ, per germline. The CDR3 loop spans 11 amino acids. The ends were cut back, 6 bases at V and 1 base at J, with 4 bases in the middle. CDR3: CASTLQETQYF. The CDR3 DNA follows: TGCGCCAGCACCCTCCAAGAGACCCAGTACTTC.

The chain couples TRBV19 to TRBJ2-1; 7 nucleotides line up with TRBD2. V dropped 6 bases and J dropped 12; count of bases not matched to a gene: 20. The CDR3 extends over 16 amino acids. Germline V lookup: CDR1 LNHDA, CDR2 SQIVND (reference sequence). CDR3 nucleotides: TGTGCCAGTAGCCGCAGGGTCAGGGCTAGCGGAGTACGGCAGTTCTTC. This sequence encodes CASSRRVRASGVRQFF.

The chain recombines TRBV19 with TRBJ2-1; weak D call: TRBD2 (6 bases). CDR1 is LNHDA and CDR2 is SQIVND in the germline V gene (reference sequence). Trimming cost V 3 bases and J 4 bases, with 13 bases left between them. The CDR3 has 15 amino acids. This CDR3 is CASSIDSGGYNEQFF. The CDR3, as DNA: TGTGCCAGTAGTATCGACTCCGGGGGTTACAATGAGCAGTTCTTC.

This chain connects TRBV11-2 to TRBJ2-5, with D tentatively TRBD2 (5 bases). The CDR3 consists of 13 residues. Germline lookup yields CDR1 SGHAT and CDR2 FQNNGV. The V end was cut by 5 bases, the J end by 4 bases, with 11 bases between. CDR3 protein: CASSLPEGETQYF. The CDR3 region has the DNA TGTGCCAGCAGCCTACCTGAGGGAGAGACCCAGTACTTC.

J is TRBJ1-1 and V is TRBV29-1, with 12 bases matching TRBD1. Losses at the gene ends were 4 bases for V and 5 bases for J; bases not matched to a gene: 8. Germline values: CDR1 SQVTM, CDR2 ANQGSEA. There are 15 residues in the CDR3. The CDR3: CSVAGTGGAWTEAFF. In nucleotides, the CDR3 is TGCAGCGTTGCCGGGACAGGGGGCGCTTGGACTGAAGCTTTCTTT.

This chain connects TRBV19 to TRBJ2-1; 9 bases agree with TRBD2. After removal of 3 bases from V and 10 bases from J, the junction contained 7 bases not matched to a gene. Germline V gene lookup returns CDR1 LNHDA and CDR2 SQIVND (reference sequence). The CDR3 extends over 14 amino acids. This chain's CDR3 is CASSMGLALKEQFF. In nucleotides, the CDR3 is TGTGCCAGTAGTATGGGACTAGCCCTTAAGGAGCAGTTCTTC.

This chain joins TRBV15 and TRBJ2-2; 7 bases line up with TRBD2. The CDR3 runs 17 residues. J was trimmed by 1 base and V by 5 bases; bases with no gene match: 10. Germline V lookup: CDR1 LNHNV, CDR2 YYDKDF (reference sequence). Here the CDR3 DNA reads TGTGCCACCAGCCCCTTCGGGGCGGGGGAGAACACCGGGGAGCTGTTTTTT. Protein: CATSPFGAGENTGELFF.

V gene TRBV5-1 combines with J gene TRBJ2-5; 11 bases fit TRBD2. After removal of 0 bases from V and 4 bases from J, the junction contained 11 bases not matched to a gene. There are 18 residues in the CDR3. Germline V gene sequence: CDR1 SGHRS, CDR2 YFSETQ. The CDR3 here is CASSLGSGGARGTETQYF. The CDR3, as DNA: TGCGCCAGCAGCTTGGGTAGCGGGGGGGCCCGGGGAACAGAGACCCAGTACTTC.

The chain couples TRBV2 to TRBJ2-7; 7 bases line up with TRBD1. Germline V gives CDR1 SNHLY, CDR2 FYNNEI. This CDR3 contains 14 residues. The V and J ends lost 4 bases and 2 bases, in that order; junction bases with no gene match: 5. CDR3 region: CASSVVRGPYEQYF. The CDR3 DNA reads TGTGCCAGCAGTGTAGTTAGGGGGCCCTACGAGCAGTACTTC.

J is TRBJ1-2 and V is TRBV10-3, with a possible D match to TRBD1 (5 bases). Germline CDR1 and CDR2: ENHRY and SYGVKD. With 6 bases removed from V and 2 bases from J, the gap between germline ends came to 16 bases. The CDR3 totals 15 residues. In DNA form, the CDR3 reads TGTGCCATCAGGACGCCGAGGGGACTCAACTATGGCTACACCTTC. This translates into CAIRTPRGLNYGYTF.

The sample holds a few counts of this clone. This chain uses TRBV6-1 with TRBJ2-1; 8 positions match TRBD1. CDR1 and CDR2 (germline): MNHNS, SASEGT. V was pared by 4 bases and J by 10 bases, with 6 bases of the junction left unmatched. CDR3 length: 13 amino acids. The CDR3 spells CASSGTGFGEQFF. The CDR3, as DNA: TGTGCCAGCAGTGGGACAGGGTTCGGGGAGCAGTTCTTC.